The 5 T cell receptor beta chains below were found in one sample sequenced in a study of beta chain features in type 1 diabetes. Expressed TCRB transcripts got sequenced, as all isolated RNA was reverse transcribed. Clones were read by immunoSEQ multiplex PCR, and TCRdb kept only the in-frame ones, dropping some. Of 600,000 to 700,000 clones listed, roughly an eighth are singletons. These receptors' antigens are unknown. Study-level results: Among all four CD4+ subsets, Type 1 diabetes patients had TCRB CDR3s that were moderately but significantly shorter.

Sample: naive CD4+ T cells from blood. The source is a man in his thirties or forties with type 1 diabetes.

This clone was observed a handful of times. This rearrangement joins TRBV7-2 to TRBJ1-4, with 10 bases identical to TRBD1. The germline CDR1 and CDR2 sequences are SGHTA and FQGNSA. V lost 3 bases, J lost 14 bases, and 12 bases stayed unmatched. The length of the CDR3 is 15 residues. The CDR3 DNA sequence: TGTGCCAGCAGCTTCCTTGGACAGGGGGAAGATGAGCTGTTTTTT. Translating it yields CASSFLGQGEDELFF.

This clone was found a few times. This chain uses TRBV25-1 with TRBJ2-7, with D perhaps matching TRBD1 (5 bases). Germline V lookup: CDR1 MGHDK, CDR2 SYGVNS. CDR3 length equals 13 residues. Trimming removed 4 bases from V and 4 bases from J, with 11 bases in between. The chain's CDR3 is CASSVAGKYEQYF. CDR3 bases: TGTGCCAGCAGTGTGGCAGGGAAATACGAGCAGTACTTC.

This chain connects TRBV27 to TRBJ2-7, with a tentative D call TRBD2 (5 bases). The ends were cut back, 2 bases at V and 6 bases at J, with 5 bases in the middle. The length of the CDR3 is 11 residues. Germline V gene lookup returns CDR1 MNHEY and CDR2 SMNVEV (reference sequence). The DNA of the CDR3 is TGTGCCAGCAGTTTAGGAGGCGAGCAGTACTTC. Its translation is CASSLGGEQYF.

J is TRBJ1-4 and V is TRBV19, with no clear D. The length of the CDR3 is 16 residues. The germline CDR1 and CDR2 sequences are LNHDA and SQIVND (reference sequence). V lost 1 base and J 3 bases, leaving 12 bases between the germline ends. CDR3 residues: CASSIATGWPNEKLFF. The CDR3 bases are TGTGCCAGTAGTATAGCGACGGGGTGGCCTAATGAAAAACTGTTTTTT.

The V call is TRBV10-2, the J call TRBJ2-7, with 7 bases aligning to TRBD1. This CDR3 is 12 amino acids long. After removal of 3 bases from V and 11 bases from J, the junction contained 7 bases not matched to a gene. The germline V gene has CDR1 WSHSY and CDR2 SAAADI. The CDR3 DNA reads TGCGCCAGCAGTGAAGGTATTGGGACAGAGTACTTC. The encoded protein is CASSEGIGTEYF.